This T cell receptor (beta chain) was retrieved from a study of T-cell memory formation after mild COVID-19 (dated by TCRdb to the early 2020s). A note on the overall study: TCR sequence clusters from the two donors were found to be largely donor specific. T-cell clones expanding and contracting after mild COVID-19 in two donors were tracked by longitudinal TCRalpha and TCRbeta repertoire sequencing. The cohort was made up of two young adult volunteers, one female and one male, who were previously healthy.

Overall study results and their limits: The second-wave clones that peaked on day 37 were not confirmed to be SARS-CoV-2 specific. Some responding clones were detected in pre-infection memory, which suggested that pre-existing cross-reactive memory T cells had joined the SARS-CoV-2 response. From day 15 to 85, contracting clones showed balanced CD4/CD8 phenotypes, whereas a second wave of clones that expanded from day 15 to 37 leaned towards CD4+. The study included only a couple of mild cases, and larger cohorts that include severe cases with pre-infection samples were judged to be necessary. Contracting CD4+ clones appeared mostly in the CM and EM memory subsets, whereas CD8+ clones were enriched in EMRA.

The CDR3, from cysteine to phenylalanine, totals 11 residues. Only the CDR3 DNA is retained, 33 bases long and in frame from the first base. The germline ends are 8 bases apart after V is trimmed by 9 bases and J by 5 bases. The CDR1 and CDR2 encoded by the germline V gene are SGDLS and YYNGEE. This clonotype was observed many times. Its cognate antigen has yet to be identified. Per-nucleotide qualities are absent, and no much larger clonotype sits a single base away. The reads were generated on an Illumina NovaSeq 6000. TCRalpha and TCRbeta cDNA libraries were built by 5'RACE with constant-segment primers, adding sample barcodes and unique molecular identifiers. RNA was extracted from every sample with Trizol reagent. Amplification of the libraries took two PCR steps, and the second step added a second sample barcode plus Illumina TruSeq adapters. The libraries were sequenced on an Illumina NovaSeq using 2 x 150 bp paired-end reads. The original methods were these. With migec v1.2.7, reads were demultiplexed and then collapsed into UMI-guided consensus sequences. Using mixcr v2.1.11, UMI consensuses were aligned to TRA and TRB V and J templates and then assembled into clonotypes. A clonotype was counted as expanded or contracted only if both edgeR and NoisET called the change significant, with noise models trained on biological replicates. For edgeR calls, the thresholds were a false discovery rate-adjusted p below 0.01 and a log2 fold-change of 1. As an exploratory analysis of dynamics, PCA with hierarchical clustering was applied to max-normalized trajectories of the 1000 most abundant clonotypes. The CD4 or CD8 phenotype of responding clones was assigned using the separately sequenced CD4+ and CD8+ repertoires. Through fastp at Q25 and MiXCR, TCRdb rebuilt clones from the public reads, retaining in-frame beta chains. Every CDR3 protein is listed once, alongside the most common genes and DNA of its rows. The V and J calls and clone size are TCRdb's, not the authors'. The table for this sample lists around 370,000 distinct CDR3 sequences; roughly 21% of them were counted only once. The ten top clones hold around an eighth of the sample.

Ficoll-Paque density gradient centrifugation was the method used to isolate PBMCs. The rearranged segments are TRBV9 and TRBJ2-2, with a tentative D gene TRBD1 over 6 matching bases. The source is an adult woman who had mild COVID-19 (a few samples of this study predate the infection). The sample titles of this study are shuffled in the database, so cell type and time point are left out; the donor was told from shared clones. The sequenced sample consisted of PBMCs or a T cell subset sorted from them (not recorded which). DNA sequence: TGTGCCACCGGACAGACCGGGGAGCTGTTTTTT. This translates into CATGQTGELFF.